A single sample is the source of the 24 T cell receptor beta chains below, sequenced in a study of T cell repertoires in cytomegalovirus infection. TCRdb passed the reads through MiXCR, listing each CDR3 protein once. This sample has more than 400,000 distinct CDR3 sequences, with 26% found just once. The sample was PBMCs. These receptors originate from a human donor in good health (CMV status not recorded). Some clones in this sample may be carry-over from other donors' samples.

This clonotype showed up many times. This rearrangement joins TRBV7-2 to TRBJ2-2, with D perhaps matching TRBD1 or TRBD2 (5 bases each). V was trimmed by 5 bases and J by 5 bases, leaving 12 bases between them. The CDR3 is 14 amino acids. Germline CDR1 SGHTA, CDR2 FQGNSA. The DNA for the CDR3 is TGTGCCAGCAGCGCCCGGGGCTGGACCGGGGAGCTGTTTTTT. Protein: CASSARGWTGELFF. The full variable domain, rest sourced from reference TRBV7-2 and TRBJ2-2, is GAGVSQSPSNKVTEKGKDVELRCDPISGHTALYWYRQSLGQGLEFLIYFQGNSAPDKSGLPSDRFSAERTGGSVSTLTIQRTQQEDSAVYLCASSARGWTGELFFGEGSRLTVL.

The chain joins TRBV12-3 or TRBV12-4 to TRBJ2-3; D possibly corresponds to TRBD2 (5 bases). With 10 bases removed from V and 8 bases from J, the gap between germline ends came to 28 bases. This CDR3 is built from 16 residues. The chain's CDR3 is CATEALGTEGSGTQYF. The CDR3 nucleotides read TGTGCCACCGAAGCCCTAGGTACAGAGGGATCCGGTACGCAGTATTTT.

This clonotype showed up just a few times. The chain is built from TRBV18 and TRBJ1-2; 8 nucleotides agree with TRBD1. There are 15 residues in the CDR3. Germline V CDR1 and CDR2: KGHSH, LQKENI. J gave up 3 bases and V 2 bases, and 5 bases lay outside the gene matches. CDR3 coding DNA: TGTGCCAGCTCACCATCACCACAGGGGGACTATGGCTACACCTTC. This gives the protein CASSPSPQGDYGYTF.

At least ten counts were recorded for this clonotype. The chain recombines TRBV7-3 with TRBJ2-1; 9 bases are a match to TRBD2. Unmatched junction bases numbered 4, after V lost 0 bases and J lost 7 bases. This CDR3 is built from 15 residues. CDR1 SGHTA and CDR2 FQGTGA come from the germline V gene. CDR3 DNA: TGTGCCAGCAGCTTAACAGGGACTAGCTTAAATGAGCAGTTCTTC. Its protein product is CASSLTGTSLNEQFF.

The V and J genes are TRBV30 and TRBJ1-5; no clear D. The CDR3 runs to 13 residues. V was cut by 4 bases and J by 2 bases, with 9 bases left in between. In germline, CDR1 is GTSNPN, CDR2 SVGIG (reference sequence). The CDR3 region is CAWTQAGNQPQHF. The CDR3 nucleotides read TGTGCCTGGACCCAGGCCGGCAATCAGCCCCAGCATTTT.

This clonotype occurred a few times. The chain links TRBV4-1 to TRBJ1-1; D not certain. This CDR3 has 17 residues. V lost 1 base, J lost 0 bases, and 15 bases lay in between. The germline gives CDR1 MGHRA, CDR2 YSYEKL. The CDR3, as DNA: TGCGCCAGCAGCCAAGCTGGGTCTAACTCTATGAACACTGAAGCTTTCTTT. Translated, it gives CASSQAGSNSMNTEAFF.

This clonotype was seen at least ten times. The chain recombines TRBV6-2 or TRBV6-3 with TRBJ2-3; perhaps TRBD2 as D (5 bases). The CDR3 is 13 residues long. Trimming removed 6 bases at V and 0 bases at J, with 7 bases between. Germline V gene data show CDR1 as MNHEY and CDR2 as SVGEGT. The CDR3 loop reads CASSRTSTDTQYF. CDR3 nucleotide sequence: TGTGCCAGCAGCCGGACTAGCACAGATACGCAGTATTTT.

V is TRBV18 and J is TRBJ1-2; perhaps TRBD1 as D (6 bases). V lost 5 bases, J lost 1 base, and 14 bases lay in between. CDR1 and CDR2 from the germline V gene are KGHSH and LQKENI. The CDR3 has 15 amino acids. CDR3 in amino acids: CASSSRTESNYGYTF. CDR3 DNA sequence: TGTGCCAGCTCATCCCGGACAGAGAGTAACTATGGCTACACCTTC.

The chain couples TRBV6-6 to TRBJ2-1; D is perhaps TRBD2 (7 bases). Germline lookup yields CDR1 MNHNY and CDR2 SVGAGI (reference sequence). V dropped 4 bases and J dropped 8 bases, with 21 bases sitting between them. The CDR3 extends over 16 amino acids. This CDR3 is CASSSPHYREGDEQFF. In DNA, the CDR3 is TGTGCCAGCAGTTCCCCGCATTACAGGGAGGGCGATGAGCAGTTCTTC.

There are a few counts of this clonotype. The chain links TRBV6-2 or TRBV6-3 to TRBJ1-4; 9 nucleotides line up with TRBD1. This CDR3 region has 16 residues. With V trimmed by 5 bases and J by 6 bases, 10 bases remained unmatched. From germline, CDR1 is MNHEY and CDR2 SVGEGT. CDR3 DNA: TGTGCCAGCAGTCCCTCCTTCTGGACAGGGGATGAAAAACTGTTTTTT. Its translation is CASSPSFWTGDEKLFF.

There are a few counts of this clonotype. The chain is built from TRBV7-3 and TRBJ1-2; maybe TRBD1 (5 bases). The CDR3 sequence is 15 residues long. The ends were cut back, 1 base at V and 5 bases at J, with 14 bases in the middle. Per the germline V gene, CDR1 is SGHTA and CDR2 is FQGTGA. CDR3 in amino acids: CASSLRGGDQYGYTF. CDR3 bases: TGTGCCAGCAGCTTAAGAGGCGGGGACCAGTATGGCTACACCTTC.

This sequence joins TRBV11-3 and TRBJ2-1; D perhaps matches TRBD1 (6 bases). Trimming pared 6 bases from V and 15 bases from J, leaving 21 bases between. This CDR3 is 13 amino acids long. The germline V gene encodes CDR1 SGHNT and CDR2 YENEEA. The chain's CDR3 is CASSSRGRTIGFF. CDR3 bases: TGTGCCAGCAGTAGCAGGGGCCGCACAATAGGGTTCTTC.

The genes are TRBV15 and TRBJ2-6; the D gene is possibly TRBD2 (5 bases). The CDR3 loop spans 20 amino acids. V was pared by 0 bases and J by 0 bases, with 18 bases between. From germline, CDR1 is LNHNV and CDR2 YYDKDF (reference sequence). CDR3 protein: CATSRDLGGPGPSGANVLTF. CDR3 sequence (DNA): TGTGCCACCAGCAGAGATCTGGGCGGGCCGGGCCCCTCTGGGGCCAACGTCCTGACTTTC.

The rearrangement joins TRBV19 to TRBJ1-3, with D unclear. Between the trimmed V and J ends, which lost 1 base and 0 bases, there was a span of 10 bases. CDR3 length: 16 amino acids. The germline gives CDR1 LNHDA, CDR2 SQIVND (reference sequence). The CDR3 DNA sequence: TGTGCCAGTAGTATAGGAGCCGGGTTCTCTGGAAACACCATATATTTT. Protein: CASSIGAGFSGNTIYF.

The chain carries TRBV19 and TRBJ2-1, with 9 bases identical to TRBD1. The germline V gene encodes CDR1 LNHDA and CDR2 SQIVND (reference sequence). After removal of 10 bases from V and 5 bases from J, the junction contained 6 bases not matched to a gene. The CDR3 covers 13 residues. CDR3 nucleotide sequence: TGTGCCACCTGGACAGGGGCCAACAATGAGCAGTTCTTC. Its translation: CATWTGANNEQFF.

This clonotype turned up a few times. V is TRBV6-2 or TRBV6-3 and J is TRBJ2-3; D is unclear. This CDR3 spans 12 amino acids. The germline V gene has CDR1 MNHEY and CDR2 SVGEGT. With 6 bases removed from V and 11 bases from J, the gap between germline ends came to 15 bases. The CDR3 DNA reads TGTGCCAGCAGCCCTACTTCCACATTGCAGTATTTT. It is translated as CASSPTSTLQYF.

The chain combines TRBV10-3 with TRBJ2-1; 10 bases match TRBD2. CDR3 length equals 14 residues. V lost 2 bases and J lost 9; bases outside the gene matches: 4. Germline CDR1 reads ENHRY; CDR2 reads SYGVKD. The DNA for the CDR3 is TGTGCCATCAGTGAGCTAGCGGGAGAGTCTGAGCAGTTCTTC. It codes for CAISELAGESEQFF.

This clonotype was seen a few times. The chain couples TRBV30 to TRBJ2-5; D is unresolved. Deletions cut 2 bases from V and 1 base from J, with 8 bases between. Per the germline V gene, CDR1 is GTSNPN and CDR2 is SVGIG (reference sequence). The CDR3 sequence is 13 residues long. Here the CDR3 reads CAWSWSAQETQYF. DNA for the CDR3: TGTGCCTGGAGTTGGTCAGCCCAAGAGACCCAGTACTTC.

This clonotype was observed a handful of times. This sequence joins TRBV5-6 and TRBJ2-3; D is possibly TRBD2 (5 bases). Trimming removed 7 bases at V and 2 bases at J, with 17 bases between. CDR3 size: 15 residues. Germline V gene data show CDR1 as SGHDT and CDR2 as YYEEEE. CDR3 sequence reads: CASGRRGRPTDTQYF. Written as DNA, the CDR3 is TGTGCCAGCGGAAGGAGAGGGCGGCCCACAGATACGCAGTATTTT.

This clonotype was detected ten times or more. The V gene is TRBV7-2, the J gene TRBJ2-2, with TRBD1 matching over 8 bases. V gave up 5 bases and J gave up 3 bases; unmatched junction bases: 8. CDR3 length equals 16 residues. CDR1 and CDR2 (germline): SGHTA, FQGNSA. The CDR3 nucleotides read TGTGCCAGCAGCCCCCGCGCAGGGGGCCACACCGGGGAGCTGTTTTTT. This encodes CASSPRAGGHTGELFF.

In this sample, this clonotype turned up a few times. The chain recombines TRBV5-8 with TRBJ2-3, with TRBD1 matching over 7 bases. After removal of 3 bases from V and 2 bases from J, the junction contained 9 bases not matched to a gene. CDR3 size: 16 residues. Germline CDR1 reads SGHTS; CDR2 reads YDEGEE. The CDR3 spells CASSSYRDSYTDTQYF. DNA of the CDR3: TGTGCCAGCAGCTCGTACCGGGACAGCTACACAGATACGCAGTATTTT. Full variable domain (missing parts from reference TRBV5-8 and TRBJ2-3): EAGVTQSPTHLIKTRGQQATLRCSPISGHTSVYWYQQALGLGLQFLLWYDEGEERNRGNFPPRFSGRQFPNYSSELNVNALELEDSALYLCASSSYRDSYTDTQYFGPGTRLTVL.

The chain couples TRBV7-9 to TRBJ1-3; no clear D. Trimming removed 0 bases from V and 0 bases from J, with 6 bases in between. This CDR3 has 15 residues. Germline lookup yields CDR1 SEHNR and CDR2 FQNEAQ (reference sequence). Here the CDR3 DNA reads TGTGCCAGCAGCTTAGCGAGCTCCTCTGGAAACACCATATATTTT. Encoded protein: CASSLASSSGNTIYF.

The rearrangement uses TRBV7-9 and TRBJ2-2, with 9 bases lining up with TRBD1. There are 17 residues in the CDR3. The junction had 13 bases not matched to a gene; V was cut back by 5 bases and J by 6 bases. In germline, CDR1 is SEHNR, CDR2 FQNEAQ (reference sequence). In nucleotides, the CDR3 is TGTGCCAGCAGCCCCCGGGGGTCGGACAGGGGAGCCGGGGAGCTGTTTTTT. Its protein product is CASSPRGSDRGAGELFF. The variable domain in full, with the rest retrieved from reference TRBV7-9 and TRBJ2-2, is DTGVSQNPRHKITKRGQNVTFRCDPISEHNRLYWYRQTLGQGPEFLTYFQNEAQLEKSRLLSDRFSAERPKGSFSTLEIQRTEQGDSAMYLCASSPRGSDRGAGELFFGEGSRLTVL.

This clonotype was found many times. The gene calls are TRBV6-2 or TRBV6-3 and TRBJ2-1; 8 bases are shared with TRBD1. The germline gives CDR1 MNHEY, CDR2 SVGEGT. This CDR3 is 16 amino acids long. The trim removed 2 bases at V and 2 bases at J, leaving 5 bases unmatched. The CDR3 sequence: CASSYRTGLTYNEQFF. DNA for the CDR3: TGTGCCAGCAGTTACAGGACAGGGCTTACCTACAATGAGCAGTTCTTC.